This record concerns one T cell receptor (beta chain) sequence. The data derive from a study of blood T cell repertoires in COVID-19. About the research overall: Samples came from the United States, Italy and Spain, spanning acute and convalescent COVID-19.

Clones were sequenced by immunoSEQ multiplex PCR, and TCRdb holds only the in-frame ones, with some missing. Here the sample spans about 330,000 clones, 80% to 90% being singletons. Individuals aged roughly 18 to 95 years were recruited from 24 US areas. Categorization into cohorts depended on clinical history that participants reported. Recovered status applied to Cohort 3 donors who had two consecutive negative PCRs. It also applied to those with clearance or with symptom resolution. Germline V gene data show CDR1 as SGDLS and CDR2 as YYNGEE. V lost 0 bases and J lost 9; bases outside the gene matches: 9. The CDR3 is 15 residues long.

This TCR came from a woman in her thirties who had recovered from COVID-19. Sequencing was done on a sample of PBMCs or T cells enriched from blood (not recorded which). The chain combines TRBV9 with TRBJ1-5; 7 nucleotides match TRBD1. Here the CDR3 reads CASSVDPSAGGPQHF. The CDR3 DNA reads TGTGCCAGCAGCGTAGACCCCTCGGCAGGGGGGCCCCAGCATTTT.